This entry is about one T cell receptor (beta chain). The record originates from a study of blood T cell repertoires in COVID-19. The wider study: PBMCs, B-cell-depleted T cells, or T cells provided the cDNA or gDNA that made up the material.

Original methodology: Amplifying reference gene primers gave estimates of nucleated cell counts. Profiling relied on immunoSEQ multiplex PCR, and the TCRdb table lists in-frame clones only, not all of them. That table is the source of V, J and clone size, and D and trimming were worked out from the DNA. In the table there are about 230,000 clones, roughly 80% of which are singletons. The CDR3 has 17 residues. Germline V gives CDR1 SNHLY, CDR2 FYNNEI. J gave up 3 bases and V 5 bases, and 8 bases lay outside the gene matches. This chain links TRBV2 with TRBJ2-6; the match to TRBD1 covers 9 bases. The source of this sequence is a woman aged 70-85 years with active or convalescent COVID-19. Material for sequencing was peripheral blood. The CDR3 nucleotides are TGTGCCAGCAGTTATACAGGGGGCGCGGGTGGGGCCAACGTCCTGACTTTC. This codes for CASSYTGGAGGANVLTF.